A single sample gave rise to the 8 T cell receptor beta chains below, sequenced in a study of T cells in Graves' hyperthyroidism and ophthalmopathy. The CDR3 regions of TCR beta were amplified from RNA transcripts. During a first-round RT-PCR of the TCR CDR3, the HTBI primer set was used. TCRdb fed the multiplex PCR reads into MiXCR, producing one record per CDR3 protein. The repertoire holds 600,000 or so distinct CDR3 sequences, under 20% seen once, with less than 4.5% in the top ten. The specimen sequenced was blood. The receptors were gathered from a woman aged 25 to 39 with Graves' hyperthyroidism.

The CDR3: CASSSTGSWLGNEQFF. In nucleotides, the CDR3 is TGTGCCAGCAGCTCCACAGGGAGTTGGTTGGGCAATGAGCAGTTCTTC. The chain recombines TRBV12-3 or TRBV12-4 with TRBJ2-1; weak D call: TRBD1 (6 bases). With 6 bases removed from V and 6 bases from J, the gap between germline ends came to 21 bases. The CDR3 is made up of 16 amino acids.

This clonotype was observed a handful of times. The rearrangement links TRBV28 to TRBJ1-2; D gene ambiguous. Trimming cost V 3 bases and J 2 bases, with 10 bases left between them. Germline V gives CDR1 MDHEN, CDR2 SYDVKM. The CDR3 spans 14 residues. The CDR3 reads CASSFPTRNYGYTF. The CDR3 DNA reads TGTGCCAGCAGTTTCCCTACAAGAAACTATGGCTACACCTTC.

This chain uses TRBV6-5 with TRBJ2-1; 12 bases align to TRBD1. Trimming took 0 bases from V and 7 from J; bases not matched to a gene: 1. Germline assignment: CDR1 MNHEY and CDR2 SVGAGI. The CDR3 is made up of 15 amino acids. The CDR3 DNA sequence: TGTGCCAGCAGTTACTCGGGACAGGGGGCGAATGAGCAGTTCTTC. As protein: CASSYSGQGANEQFF.

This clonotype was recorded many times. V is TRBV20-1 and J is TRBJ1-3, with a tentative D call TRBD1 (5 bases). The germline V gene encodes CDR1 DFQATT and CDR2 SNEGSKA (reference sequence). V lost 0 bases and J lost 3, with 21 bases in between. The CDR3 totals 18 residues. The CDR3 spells CSARDRTGRGSHGNTIYF. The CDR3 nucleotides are TGCAGTGCTAGAGATAGAACGGGACGGGGAAGCCATGGAAACACCATATATTTT.

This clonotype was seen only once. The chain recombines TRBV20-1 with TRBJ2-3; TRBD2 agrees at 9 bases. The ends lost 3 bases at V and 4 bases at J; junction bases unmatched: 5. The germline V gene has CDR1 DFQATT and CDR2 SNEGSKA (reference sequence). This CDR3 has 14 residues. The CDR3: CSASGTSFADTQYF. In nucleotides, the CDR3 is TGCAGTGCTAGCGGGACTAGCTTCGCAGATACGCAGTATTTT.

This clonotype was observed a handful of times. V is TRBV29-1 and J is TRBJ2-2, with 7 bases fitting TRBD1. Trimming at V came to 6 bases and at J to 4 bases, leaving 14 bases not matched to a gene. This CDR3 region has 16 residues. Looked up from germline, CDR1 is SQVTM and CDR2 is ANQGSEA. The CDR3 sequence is CSVARLGQGVTGELFF. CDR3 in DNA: TGCAGCGTCGCAAGATTAGGGCAGGGGGTCACCGGGGAGCTGTTTTTT.

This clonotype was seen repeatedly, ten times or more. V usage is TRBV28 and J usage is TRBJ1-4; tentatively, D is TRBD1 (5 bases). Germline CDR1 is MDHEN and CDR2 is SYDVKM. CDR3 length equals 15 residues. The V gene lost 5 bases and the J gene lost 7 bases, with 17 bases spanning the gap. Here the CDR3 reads CASSPLAGRTEKLFF. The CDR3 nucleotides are TGTGCCAGCAGTCCCCTAGCAGGGAGGACTGAAAAACTGTTTTTT.

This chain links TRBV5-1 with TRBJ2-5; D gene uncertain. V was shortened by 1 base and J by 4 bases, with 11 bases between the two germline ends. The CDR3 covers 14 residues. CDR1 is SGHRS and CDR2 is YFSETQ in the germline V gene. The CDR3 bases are TGCGCCAGCAGCTTGAGCAGTTTGGTAGAGACCCAGTACTTC. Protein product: CASSLSSLVETQYF. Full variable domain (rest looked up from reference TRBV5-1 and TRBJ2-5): KAGVTQTPRYLIKTRGQQVTLSCSPISGHRSVSWYQQTPGQGLQFLFEYFSETQRNKGNFPGRFSGRQFSNSRSEMNVSTLELGDSALYLCASSLSSLVETQYFGPGTRLLVL.